Shown below are 26 T cell receptor beta chains from a single sample sequenced in a study of PD-L1 blockade in urothelial cancer (dated by TCRdb to 2016 to 2017). Libraries were built with the immunoSEQ multiplex PCR assay. What TCRdb holds here is the immuneACCESS table cut down to in-frame rearrangements. Part of the clones is not present; checked against another copy, under half of the missing clones reflect an unresolved V gene, and the others are unexplained. The sample table records tens of thousands of clones; roughly 90% of these occur just once. The top ten clonotypes cover around 1.5% of the sample. The sample's time point label, in plain terms: pretreatment peripheral blood. Sequencing was performed on PBMCs, taken around atezolizumab (anti-PD-L1) treatment. The receptors derive from a man aged 60-69 years with urothelial cancer.

The chain couples TRBV19 to TRBJ1-1; 7 bases line up with TRBD1. J was trimmed by 4 bases and V by 4 bases; bases with no gene match: 3. The CDR3 covers 13 residues. Germline V gene lookup returns CDR1 LNHDA and CDR2 SQIVND (reference sequence). CDR3 sequence reads: CASSTNRGTEAFF. CDR3 sequence (DNA): TGTGCCAGTAGTACCAACAGGGGCACTGAAGCTTTCTTT.

The rearrangement joins TRBV11-3 to TRBJ2-7, with 11 bases fitting TRBD1. V gave up 1 base and J gave up 6 bases; unmatched junction bases: 5. The CDR3 contains 15 residues. Germline V gives CDR1 SGHNT, CDR2 YENEEA. The CDR3: CASSLGGQGVREQYF. DNA for the CDR3: TGTGCCAGCAGCTTAGGGGGACAGGGGGTGCGCGAGCAGTACTTC.

This clone was counted between two and nine times. The chain uses TRBV28 and TRBJ2-1; 8 bases line up with TRBD1. V was pared by 6 bases and J by 6 bases, with 10 bases of the junction left unmatched. The CDR3 contains 15 residues. Germline V gene data show CDR1 as MDHEN and CDR2 as SYDVKM. CDR3: CASRKTGGTLNEQFF. The CDR3 DNA reads as TGTGCCAGCAGGAAAACAGGGGGTACTCTCAATGAGCAGTTCTTC.

The chain carries TRBV6-1 and TRBJ2-1; the D gene is possibly TRBD2 (6 bases). This CDR3 has 12 residues. The germline gives CDR1 MNHNS, CDR2 SASEGT. The DNA for the CDR3 is TGTGCTATCCGAGTAGGTCGGAGGGCCCCGTTCTTC. Residues: CAIRVGRRAPFF.

This clone was detected once. This chain connects TRBV27 to TRBJ2-7; 10 bases line up with TRBD2. V was pared by 5 bases and J by 6 bases, with 13 bases of the junction left unmatched. The CDR3 runs to 16 residues. CDR1 and CDR2 from the germline V gene are MNHEY and SMNVEV (reference sequence). The CDR3 DNA is TGTGCCAGCAGTCCACTCCGGGGACTAGCGTCTTTCGAGCAGTACTTC. Translating gives CASSPLRGLASFEQYF.

V usage is TRBV10-3 and J usage is TRBJ2-7; 9 positions agree with TRBD2. J was trimmed by 0 bases and V by 4 bases; bases with no gene match: 7. This CDR3 comprises 16 residues. Germline CDR1 and CDR2: ENHRY and SYGVKD. This chain's CDR3 is CAISAAGGLSSYEQYF. The DNA for the CDR3 is TGTGCCATCAGTGCCGCGGGGGGGCTCAGCTCCTACGAGCAGTACTTC.

This clone was detected once. V usage is TRBV19 and J usage is TRBJ1-2; D unresolved. Trimming took 3 bases from V and 4 from J, leaving 12 bases between them. The CDR3 consists of 14 residues. Germline assignment: CDR1 LNHDA and CDR2 SQIVND (reference sequence). The CDR3 coding sequence is TGTGCCAGTAGTATTTCTTCATCGGTCTATGGCTACACCTTC. Its protein is CASSISSSVYGYTF.

This chain connects TRBV15 to TRBJ2-3; the D is unclear. Trimming took off 0 bases at V and 0 bases at J, with 13 bases between the two ends. The CDR3 extends over 17 amino acids. CDR1 LNHNV and CDR2 YYDKDF come from the germline V gene (reference sequence). The chain's CDR3 is CATSRDPSPRSTDTQYF. As DNA, the CDR3 is TGTGCCACCAGCAGAGATCCGTCACCCCGGAGCACAGATACGCAGTATTTT.

The chain joins TRBV2 to TRBJ2-7; D not certain. The CDR3 totals 13 residues. Per germline, CDR1 SNHLY and CDR2 FYNNEI. Trimming took 3 bases from V and 7 from J, leaving 13 bases between them. Here the CDR3 DNA reads TGTGCCAGCAGTGAGAACGCCTACGAGGAGCAGTACTTC. This codes for CASSENAYEEQYF.

The gene calls are TRBV6-1 and TRBJ1-3; maybe TRBD1 (5 bases). Germline lookup yields CDR1 MNHNS and CDR2 SASEGT. The V and J ends lost 7 bases and 0 bases respectively, with 10 bases between them. This CDR3 spans 14 amino acids. The CDR3, as DNA: TGTGCCAGCACCGGGACTCCCTCTGGAAACACCATATATTTT. It specifies CASTGTPSGNTIYF.

This clone has only a few counts. This chain connects TRBV2 to TRBJ1-3; possibly TRBD1 for D (5 bases). The ends were cut back, 3 bases at V and 1 base at J, with 10 bases in the middle. The length of the CDR3 is 15 residues. Germline V CDR1 and CDR2: SNHLY, FYNNEI. In DNA, the CDR3 is TGTGCCAGCAGTGACATTAACAGGTCTGGAAACACCATATATTTT. It codes for CASSDINRSGNTIYF.

The chain employs TRBV30 and TRBJ1-6; D is undetermined. The CDR3 length is 15 residues. Trimming stripped 1 base from V and 0 bases from J, with 7 bases between. CDR1 and CDR2 from the germline V gene are GTSNPN and SVGIG (reference sequence). Written as DNA, the CDR3 is TGTGCCTGGAGTGAGCTTAGCTCCTATAATTCACCCCTCCACTTT. Its translation is CAWSELSSYNSPLHF.

This chain connects TRBV13 to TRBJ2-1; D is possibly TRBD2 (7 bases). Deletions cut 5 bases from V and 7 bases from J, with 21 bases between. Germline V lookup: CDR1 PRHDT, CDR2 FYEKMQ (reference sequence). This CDR3 has 16 amino acids. The CDR3 loop reads CASSRGGGGNSNEQFF. For the CDR3, the DNA is TGTGCCAGCAGCCGGGGCGGGGGCGGGAATAGTAATGAGCAGTTCTTC. The full variable domain, rest sourced from reference TRBV13 and TRBJ2-1, is AAGVIQSPRHLIKEKRETATLKCYPIPRHDTVYWYQQGPGQDPQFLISFYEKMQSDKGSIPDRFSAQQFSDYHSELNMSSLELGDSALYFCASSRGGGGNSNEQFFGPGTRLTVL.

This rearrangement joins TRBV5-5 to TRBJ2-3; 12 bases agree with TRBD2. Per the germline V gene, CDR1 is SGHKS and CDR2 is YYEKEE (reference sequence). This CDR3 is built from 17 residues. V shed 4 bases and J 3 bases; nucleotides not matched to a gene: 9. As DNA, the CDR3 is TGTGCCAGCAGCAAAAGGACTAGCGGGGAGGGTACAGATACGCAGTATTTT. It is translated as CASSKRTSGEGTDTQYF.

The V gene is TRBV6-1, the J gene TRBJ2-7, with a weak D call TRBD2 (6 bases). The CDR3 contains 14 residues. V lost 4 bases, J lost 7 bases, and 17 bases lay in between. Per the germline V gene, CDR1 is MNHNS and CDR2 is SASEGT. The CDR3 spells CASSGLRGIVEQYF. CDR3 sequence (DNA): TGTGCCAGCAGTGGACTACGCGGGATAGTTGAGCAGTACTTC.

The chain joins TRBV5-1 to TRBJ1-5; D is ambiguous. Trimming shortened V by 0 bases and J by 1 base, and 8 bases separated the two germline ends. The V gene's germline CDR1 is SGHRS and CDR2 YFSETQ. The length of the CDR3 is 15 residues. The CDR3 region is CASSLDGQSNQPQHF. The CDR3 nucleotides are TGCGCCAGCAGCTTGGACGGTCAAAGCAATCAGCCCCAGCATTTT.

V is TRBV5-8 and J is TRBJ1-1, with 8 bases identical to TRBD1. V was pared by 3 bases and J by 1 base, with 5 bases of the junction left unmatched. Germline lookup yields CDR1 SGHTS and CDR2 YDEGEE. The CDR3 runs to 15 residues. The CDR3 loop reads CASSSRGQGNTEAFF. The DNA of the CDR3 is TGTGCCAGCAGCTCGCGCGGACAGGGGAACACTGAAGCTTTCTTT.

This clone was picked up one time. The gene calls are TRBV19 and TRBJ1-2; 9 nucleotides agree with TRBD1. This CDR3 is 12 amino acids long. CDR1 is LNHDA, CDR2 SQIVND, per germline (reference sequence). The V and J ends lost 10 bases and 6 bases, in that order; junction bases with no gene match: 6. CDR3 in DNA: TGTGCCATATCGAACAGGGGGCATGGCTACACCTTC. Translated, it gives CAISNRGHGYTF.

In its sample, this clone was seen a few times. The CDR3 DNA is TGTGCCAGCAGTCAGATGGGGCTCGACACCGGGGAGCTGTTTTTT. This sequence encodes CASSQMGLDTGELFF. The J gene is TRBJ2-2, the V gene TRBV6-6; a weak D match, TRBD1 (5 bases). The CDR3 contains 15 residues. The germline CDR1 and CDR2 sequences are MNHNY and SVGAGI (reference sequence). Trimming removed 5 bases from V and 3 bases from J, with 13 bases in between.

The chain is built from TRBV11-2 and TRBJ2-3, with TRBD2 as a possible D gene (6 bases). The CDR3 runs 17 residues. Germline values: CDR1 SGHAT, CDR2 FQNNGV. The V end lost 2 bases, the J end lost 3 bases, and 18 bases lay between the germline ends. The CDR3 DNA follows: TGTGCCAGCAGCTTATTGGAGGGCCAAGGCGGTACAGATACGCAGTATTTT. It yields the protein CASSLLEGQGGTDTQYF.

V usage is TRBV30 and J usage is TRBJ2-5, with D perhaps matching TRBD1 (5 bases). Germline V CDR1 and CDR2: GTSNPN, SVGIG (reference sequence). Trimming stripped 5 bases from V and 2 bases from J, with 12 bases between. The CDR3 extends over 13 amino acids. CDR3 bases: TGTGCCTGGGCAACAGGCCTGCAAGAGACCCAGTACTTC. Its translation: CAWATGLQETQYF. The full variable domain, with the rest looked up from reference TRBV30 and TRBJ2-5, is SQTIHQWPATLVQPVGSPLSLECTVEGTSNPNLYWYRQAAGRGLQLLFYSVGIGQISSEVPQNLSASRPQDRQFILSSKKLLLSDSGFYLCAWATGLQETQYFGPGTRLLVL.

V and J are TRBV11-2 and TRBJ1-2, with 9 bases lining up with TRBD1. The CDR3 sequence is 15 residues long. Trimming removed 0 bases from V and 8 bases from J; junction bases left unmatched: 7. CDR1 and CDR2 from the germline V gene are SGHAT and FQNNGV. CDR3 nucleotides: TGTGCCAGCAGCTTAGATTCGAACAGGGGGCTCGGCTACACCTTC. Amino acid sequence: CASSLDSNRGLGYTF.

J is TRBJ2-7 and V is TRBV5-8; D unclear. The CDR3 has 14 residues. Trimming left V 0 bases short and J 3 bases short, with 10 bases between. The germline gives CDR1 SGHTS, CDR2 YDEGEE. The CDR3 region is CASSLAGLNYEQYF. The CDR3 nucleotides read TGTGCCAGCAGCTTGGCAGGCTTAAACTACGAGCAGTACTTC.

The V and J genes are TRBV7-3 and TRBJ2-7; 8 nucleotides line up with TRBD1. This CDR3 contains 17 residues. Trimming cost V 5 bases and J 1 base; bases outside gene matches: 13. CDR1 and CDR2 (germline): SGHTA, FQGTGA. The CDR3 bases are TGTGCCAGCAGCGTAAGGACAGGGCAATATTTGTCCTACGAGCAGTACTTC. It is translated as CASSVRTGQYLSYEQYF.

This rearrangement joins TRBV30 to TRBJ2-7; a possible D gene is TRBD2 (6 bases). V lost 7 bases, J lost 1 base, and 14 bases lay in between. Germline values: CDR1 GTSNPN, CDR2 SVGIG (reference sequence). The CDR3 runs to 13 residues. CDR3 amino acids: CALRLGESYEQYF. As DNA, the CDR3 is TGTGCCTTAAGACTAGGGGAGTCCTACGAGCAGTACTTC.

This chain joins TRBV27 and TRBJ2-3, with D possibly being TRBD2 (5 bases). With 3 bases removed from V and 8 bases from J, the gap between germline ends came to 18 bases. The length of the CDR3 is 15 residues. CDR1 is MNHEY and CDR2 is SMNVEV in the germline V gene (reference sequence). CDR3 nucleotide sequence: TGTGCCAGCAGTTTTGAGTACCCGGGGAGAGGTACGCAGTATTTT. Amino acids: CASSFEYPGRGTQYF.